The rows below give T cell receptor beta chains drawn from one sample of a study of blood T cell repertoires in COVID-19. This table comes from immunoSEQ multiplex PCR, and its TCRdb copy is limited to in-frame clones, with some not included. This sample has 95,000 or so clones, with about 89% found just once. Input material: peripheral blood. The receptors were gathered from a woman aged 70-85 years with acute or convalescent COVID-19. Both conserved end residues are part of each CDR3. The D gene is left open where the match is weak.

v_call,d_call,j_call,cdr3_aa,cdr3_nt
TRBV7-9,.,TRBJ1-1,CASSLAGSGGEAFF,TGTGCCAGCAGCCTAGCGGGGAGCGGGGGTGAAGCTTTCTTT
TRBV2,.,TRBJ1-6,CASSLGQLNSPLHF,TGTGCCAGCAGCTTAGGACAGCTCAATTCACCCCTCCACTTT
TRBV19,.,TRBJ1-2,CASSRSNYGYTF,TGTGCCAGTAGTCGGTCTAACTATGGCTACACCTTC
TRBV19,TRBD2,TRBJ2-1,CASRKLTSGRGNEQFF,TGTGCCAGTAGAAAACTGACTAGCGGTAGGGGGAATGAGCAGTTCTTC
TRBV13,TRBD2,TRBJ2-1,CASSPIRASGTYNEQFF,TGTGCCAGCAGCCCGATAAGGGCTAGCGGGACTTACAATGAGCAGTTCTTC
TRBV18,TRBD2,TRBJ2-1,CASSPPGLAGGAYNEQFF,TGTGCCAGCTCACCTCCGGGACTAGCGGGAGGGGCGTACAATGAGCAGTTCTTC
TRBV5-1,TRBD1,TRBJ1-2,CASSPPLDRASYGYTF,TGCGCCAGCAGCCCGCCCCTGGACAGGGCAAGCTATGGCTACACCTTC
TRBV27,TRBD1,TRBJ1-1,CASSTRDRGNTEAFF,TGTGCCAGCAGTACGAGGGACAGGGGGAACACTGAAGCTTTCTTT
TRBV18,TRBD1,TRBJ2-7,CASSPGTGGSYEQYF,TGTGCCAGCTCACCAGGGACAGGGGGATCCTACGAGCAGTACTTC
TRBV18,.,TRBJ2-2,CASSPPHGELFF,TGTGCCAGCTCACCACCACACGGGGAGCTGTTTTTT
TRBV7-9,.,TRBJ2-3,CASSLGGAPGTDTQYF,TGTGCCAGCAGCTTAGGTGGAGCTCCGGGCACAGATACGCAGTATTTT
TRBV5-1,TRBD2,TRBJ2-3,CASREGLAGVDTQYF,TGCGCCAGCAGGGAGGGACTAGCGGGGGTTGATACGCAGTATTTT
TRBV12-3/TRBV12-4,TRBD1,TRBJ1-6,CASSLTGESPLHF,TGTGCCAGCAGTTTAACAGGGGAATCACCCCTCCACTTT
TRBV28,TRBD1,TRBJ1-5,CASRLNPGQGGNQPQHF,TGTGCCAGCAGGCTTAATCCGGGACAGGGAGGTAATCAGCCCCAGCATTTT
TRBV27,TRBD1,TRBJ1-3,CASSATGGAGGNTIYF,TGTGCCAGCAGTGCCACAGGGGGCGCAGGTGGAAACACCATATATTTT
TRBV19,TRBD1,TRBJ1-5,CASSIDRTGPQHF,TGTGCCAGTAGTATAGATCGGACAGGGCCCCAGCATTTT
TRBV2,.,TRBJ1-6,CASKQGAASPLHF,TGTGCCAGCAAGCAAGGGGCCGCTTCACCCCTCCACTTT
TRBV5-1,TRBD2,TRBJ2-3,CASSRSTSGGEIAQYF,TGCGCCAGCAGCCGATCGACTAGCGGGGGGGAGATAGCGCAGTATTTT
TRBV5-1,TRBD1,TRBJ1-4,CASSLGDRGDEKLFF,TGCGCCAGCAGCTTGGGGGACAGGGGAGATGAAAAACTGTTTTTT
TRBV4-1,.,TRBJ1-5,CASSLGGWTILSNQPQHF,TGCGCCAGCAGCCTAGGGGGATGGACGATCCTTAGCAATCAGCCCCAGCATTTT
TRBV6-5,.,TRBJ1-2,CATHSQGRGGYTF,TGTGCCACCCACAGCCAGGGGCGCGGTGGCTACACCTTC
TRBV5-6,.,TRBJ1-2,CATRRGSLYGYTF,TGTGCCACCCGAAGGGGTTCCCTCTATGGCTACACCTTC
TRBV5-1,TRBD1,TRBJ1-2,CASRGQGALGYTF,TGCGCCAGCAGGGGACAGGGGGCGTTGGGCTACACCTTC
TRBV6-5,TRBD1,TRBJ2-1,CASKVAGGGYEQFF,TGTGCCAGCAAGGTAGCAGGGGGCGGATATGAGCAGTTCTTC
TRBV3-1/TRBV3-2,.,TRBJ1-1,CASSQKMTVMNTEAFF,TGTGCCAGCAGCCAAAAGATGACAGTAATGAACACTGAAGCTTTCTTT
TRBV9,.,TRBJ1-3,CASSVAPREDGNTIYF,TGTGCCAGCAGCGTAGCTCCCAGGGAGGATGGAAACACCATATATTTT
TRBV28,TRBD1,TRBJ1-4,CASRDSTGNNEKLFF,TGTGCCAGCAGGGACTCGACAGGGAACAATGAAAAACTGTTTTTT
TRBV5-1,.,TRBJ2-5,CASSLGTLQETQYF,TGCGCCAGCAGCTTGGGGACACTACAAGAGACCCAGTACTTC
TRBV14,.,TRBJ2-5,CASSRTLIEETQYF,TGTGCCAGCAGCCGAACCCTGATTGAGGAGACCCAGTACTTC
TRBV9,TRBD1,TRBJ1-2,CASSVGGAGTVSINYGYTF,TGTGCCAGCAGCGTAGGAGGGGCCGGGACAGTCAGTATAAACTATGGCTACACCTTC
TRBV19,TRBD2,TRBJ2-5,CASRSSGGARETQYF,TGTGCCAGTAGATCTAGCGGGGGGGCTCGGGAGACCCAGTACTTC
TRBV30,TRBD1,TRBJ2-5,CAWMKRGQQETQYF,TGTGCCTGGATGAAAAGGGGGCAACAAGAGACCCAGTACTTC
TRBV6-1,.,TRBJ2-3,CASSEVGGIGTDTQYF,TGTGCCAGCAGTGAAGTGGGGGGTATTGGCACAGATACGCAGTATTTT
TRBV5-1,.,TRBJ2-7,CASSYTGTPLYEQYF,TGCGCCAGCAGTTATACCGGGACACCGCTCTACGAGCAGTACTTC
TRBV7-8,.,TRBJ2-3,CASSLRLFTDTQYF,TGTGCCAGCAGCTTGAGACTATTCACAGATACGCAGTATTTT
TRBV19,TRBD1,TRBJ2-1,CASSSRDRYNEQFF,TGTGCCAGTAGTAGCCGGGACAGGTACAATGAGCAGTTCTTC
TRBV20-1,TRBD1,TRBJ1-2,CSASSGQVHRGYTF,TGCAGTGCTAGTAGCGGACAGGTCCATCGTGGCTACACCTTC